This T cell receptor beta chain is from a study of T cell repertoires in cytomegalovirus infection. Study background: Evidence of both CMV infection and a matching HLA type came from public TCR beta signatures.

The CDR3 consists of 18 residues. Germline CDR1 SGHNT, CDR2 YYREEE (reference sequence). Trimming cost V 4 bases and J 3 bases, with 24 bases left between them. MiXCR was run by TCRdb on the reads, yielding one entry per CDR3 protein. The sample has approximately 730,000 distinct CDR3 sequences; roughly 36% are singletons. Remarks on this clonotype: The antigen remains unidentified.

General study results and limits: Pooled public TCR beta family frequency picked out CMV carriers with the relevant HLA. The ex vivo response was dominated by HLA-C-restricted CMV-specific TCR beta clonotypes.

This TCR was sampled from a human donor in good health (CMV status not recorded). Some clones in this sample may be carry-over from other donors' samples. Sequenced material: cultured PBMCs, taken from culture after CMV antigen stimulation. V usage is TRBV5-4 and J usage is TRBJ2-3, with a weak D call TRBD2 (6 bases). DNA for the CDR3: TGTGCCAGCAGCCCGAACCCGGGCCCGAGTCGGGGGACAGATACGCAGTATTTT. Translation gives CASSPNPGPSRGTDTQYF.